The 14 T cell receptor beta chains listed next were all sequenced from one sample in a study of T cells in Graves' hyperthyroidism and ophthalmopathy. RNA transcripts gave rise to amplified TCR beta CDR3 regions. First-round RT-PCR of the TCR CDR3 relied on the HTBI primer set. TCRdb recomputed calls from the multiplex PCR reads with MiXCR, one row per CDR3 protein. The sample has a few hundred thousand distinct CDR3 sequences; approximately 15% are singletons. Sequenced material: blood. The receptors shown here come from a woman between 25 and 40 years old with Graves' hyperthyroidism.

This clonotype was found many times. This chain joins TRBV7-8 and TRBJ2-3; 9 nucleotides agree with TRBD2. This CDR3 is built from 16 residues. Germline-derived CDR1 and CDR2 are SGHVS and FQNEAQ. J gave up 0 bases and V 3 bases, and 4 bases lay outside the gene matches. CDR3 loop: CASSLGGRGSTDTQYF. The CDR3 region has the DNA TGTGCCAGCAGCTTGGGCGGGAGGGGTAGCACAGATACGCAGTATTTT.

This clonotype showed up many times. The CDR3: CASSLDAVAGVRNEQFF. The DNA of the CDR3 is TGCGCCAGCAGCCTGGACGCGGTGGCGGGAGTACGTAATGAGCAGTTCTTC. The V call is TRBV5-1, the J call TRBJ2-1, with 7 bases identical to TRBD2. V shed 4 bases, J shed 7 bases, and the junction held 17 bases outside the gene matches. Germline CDR1 is SGHRS and CDR2 is YFSETQ. This CDR3 has 17 amino acids.

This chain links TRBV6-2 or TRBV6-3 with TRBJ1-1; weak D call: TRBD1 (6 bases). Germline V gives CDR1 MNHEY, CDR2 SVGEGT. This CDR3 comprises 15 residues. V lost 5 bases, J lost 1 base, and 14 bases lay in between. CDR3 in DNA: TGTGCCAGCAGTCCTCATGGACAGAAGAACACTGAAGCTTTCTTT. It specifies CASSPHGQKNTEAFF.

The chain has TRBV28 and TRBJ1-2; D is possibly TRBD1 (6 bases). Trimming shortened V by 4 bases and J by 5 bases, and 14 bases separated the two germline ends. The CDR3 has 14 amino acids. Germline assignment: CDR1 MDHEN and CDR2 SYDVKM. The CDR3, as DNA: TGTGCCAGCAGTTCGGCAGGACAGCTGTATGGCTACACCTTC. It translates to CASSSAGQLYGYTF.

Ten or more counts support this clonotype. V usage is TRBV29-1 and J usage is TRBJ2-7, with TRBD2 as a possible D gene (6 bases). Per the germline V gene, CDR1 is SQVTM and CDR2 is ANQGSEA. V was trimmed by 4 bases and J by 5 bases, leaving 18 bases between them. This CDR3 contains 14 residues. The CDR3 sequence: CSVVMGGGQDEQYF. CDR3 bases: TGCAGCGTTGTAATGGGTGGAGGGCAGGACGAGCAGTACTTC.

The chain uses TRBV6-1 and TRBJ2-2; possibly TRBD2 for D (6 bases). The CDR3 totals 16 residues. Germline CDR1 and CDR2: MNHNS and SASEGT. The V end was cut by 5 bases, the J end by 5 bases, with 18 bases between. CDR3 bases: TGTGCCAGCAGTACCATAGCGGAGGCGAGAACCGGGGAGCTGTTTTTT. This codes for CASSTIAEARTGELFF.

In nucleotides, the CDR3 is TGTGCCAGCAGTTCCTGGACAGGGGGCGCAGCTGGGGCCAACGTCCTGACTTTC. Its protein is CASSSWTGGAAGANVLTF. The V and J genes are TRBV27 and TRBJ2-6, with 11 bases matching TRBD1. This CDR3 region has 18 residues. Germline lookup yields CDR1 MNHEY and CDR2 SMNVEV (reference sequence). V was clipped by 4 bases and J by 2 bases; unmatched bases: 7. Based on the CDR3 plus reference TRBV27 and TRBJ2-6, the full variable domain is EAQVTQNPRYLITVTGKKLTVTCSQNMNHEYMSWYRQDPGLGLRQIYYSMNVEVTDKGDVPEGYKVSRKEKRNFPLILESPSPNQTSLYFCASSSWTGGAAGANVLTFGAGSRLTVL.

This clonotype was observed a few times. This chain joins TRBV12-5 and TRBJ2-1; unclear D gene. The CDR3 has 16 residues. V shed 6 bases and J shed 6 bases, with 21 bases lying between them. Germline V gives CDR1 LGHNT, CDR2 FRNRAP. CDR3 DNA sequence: TGTGCTAGTGGCCCTACCCTCTTCGACACCCCCAATGAGCAGTTCTTC. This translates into CASGPTLFDTPNEQFF.

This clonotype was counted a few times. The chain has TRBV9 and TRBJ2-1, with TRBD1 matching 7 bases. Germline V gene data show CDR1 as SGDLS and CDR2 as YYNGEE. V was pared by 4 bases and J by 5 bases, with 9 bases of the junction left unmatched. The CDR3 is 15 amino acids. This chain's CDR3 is CASSTSTGFHNEQFF. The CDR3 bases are TGTGCCAGCAGCACATCGACAGGGTTCCACAATGAGCAGTTCTTC.

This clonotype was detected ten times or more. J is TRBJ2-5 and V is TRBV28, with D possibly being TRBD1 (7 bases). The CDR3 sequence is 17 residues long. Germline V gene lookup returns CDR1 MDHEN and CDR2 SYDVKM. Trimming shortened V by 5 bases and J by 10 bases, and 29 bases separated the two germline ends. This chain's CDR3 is CASSVWGAAQGEKVQYF. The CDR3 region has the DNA TGTGCCAGCAGTGTTTGGGGGGCAGCTCAGGGGGAAAAGGTCCAGTACTTC.

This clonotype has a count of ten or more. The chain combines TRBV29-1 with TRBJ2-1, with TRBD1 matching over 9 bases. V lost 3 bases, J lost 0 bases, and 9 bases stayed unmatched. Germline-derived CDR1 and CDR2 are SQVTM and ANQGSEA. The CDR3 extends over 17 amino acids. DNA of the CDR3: TGCAGCGTTGAGGATACCGGGACAGGGAGCTCCTACAATGAGCAGTTCTTC. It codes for CSVEDTGTGSSYNEQFF.

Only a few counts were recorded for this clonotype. The CDR3 loop reads CASSTKGQGDLYTF. CDR3 nucleotide sequence: TGTGCCAGCAGCACCAAGGGTCAGGGGGACCTCTACACCTTC. The chain recombines TRBV7-2 with TRBJ1-2, with 7 bases that match TRBD1. Germline lookup yields CDR1 SGHTA and CDR2 FQGNSA. The V and J ends lost 5 bases and 10 bases, in that order; junction bases with no gene match: 13. The CDR3 covers 14 residues.

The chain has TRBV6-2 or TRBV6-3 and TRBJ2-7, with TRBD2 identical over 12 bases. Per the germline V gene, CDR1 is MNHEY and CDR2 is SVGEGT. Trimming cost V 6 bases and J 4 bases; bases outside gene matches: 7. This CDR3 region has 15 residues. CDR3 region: CASRPTSGRSYEQYF. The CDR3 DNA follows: TGTGCCAGCAGGCCCACTAGCGGGAGGTCGTACGAGCAGTACTTC.

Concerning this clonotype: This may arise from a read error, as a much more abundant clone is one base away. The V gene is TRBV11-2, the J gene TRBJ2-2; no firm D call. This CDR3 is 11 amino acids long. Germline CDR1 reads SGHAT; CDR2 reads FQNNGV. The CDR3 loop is CTSSPFGELFF. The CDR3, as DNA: TGTACCAGCAGTCCATTCGGGGAGCTGTTTTTT.